The 2 T cell receptor beta chains presented below share a single source sample, sequenced in a study of identical twins. Each CDR3 protein is one row after TCRdb ran MiXCR on the 5' RACE reads. This table has some 500,000 distinct CDR3 sequences, 14% appearing once. These same records also appear under a second study, on yellow fever vaccine responses in identical twins.

The material sequenced was CD4+ T cells sorted from blood. These receptors originate from a woman in her late teens or twenties in good health.

This sequence joins TRBV7-9 and TRBJ2-5; 7 bases map to TRBD1. The CDR3 runs 14 residues. CDR1 and CDR2 (germline): SEHNR, FQNEAQ (reference sequence). Germline trimming cut 3 bases from V and 5 bases from J; bases unmatched to any gene: 6. This chain's CDR3 is CASSLKGAGETQYF. The CDR3 nucleotides are TGTGCCAGCAGCTTGAAGGGGGCAGGGGAGACCCAGTACTTC.

This clonotype was recorded at least ten times. The chain recombines TRBV5-1 with TRBJ2-1, with D unresolved. This CDR3 has 14 amino acids. Trimming pared 0 bases from V and 6 bases from J, leaving 10 bases between. CDR1 is SGHRS and CDR2 is YFSETQ in the germline V gene. As DNA, the CDR3 is TGCGCCAGCAGCTTGGTGGGTAGCCGCAATGAGCAGTTCTTC. Amino acid sequence: CASSLVGSRNEQFF.